A single sample is the source of the 24 T cell receptor beta chains below, sequenced in a study of CD8 T cells in ankylosing spondylitis. TCRdb recomputed calls from the 5' RACE reads with MiXCR, one row per CDR3 protein. The sample comprises 130,000 or so distinct CDR3 sequences, roughly 10% of which are singletons, and about 3.8% rests with the top ten. Sequenced material: blood, either unsorted or a sorted T cell fraction (not recorded which). Receptors were obtained from a female donor with ankylosing spondylitis or in good health (not recorded which).

In its sample, this clonotype was seen many times. The chain has TRBV12-3 or TRBV12-4 and TRBJ2-1; no clear D gene. Trimming removed 7 bases from V and 4 bases from J, with 8 bases in between. This CDR3 comprises 12 residues. For the CDR3, the DNA is TGTGCCAGCACCGGGCCGTACAATGAGCAGTTCTTC. The encoded protein is CASTGPYNEQFF.

The chain employs TRBV18 and TRBJ1-1; maybe TRBD1 (5 bases). The V gene lost 3 bases and the J gene lost 4 bases, with 12 bases spanning the gap. The CDR3 is made up of 14 amino acids. CDR1 is KGHSH and CDR2 is LQKENI in the germline V gene. CDR3 region: CASSPEVQGTEAFF. Written as DNA, the CDR3 is TGTGCCAGCTCACCTGAGGTCCAGGGCACTGAAGCTTTCTTT.

This clonotype was detected ten times or more. The V call is TRBV6-1, the J call TRBJ2-3; TRBD2 matches 10 bases. CDR3 length equals 18 residues. The V gene's germline CDR1 is MNHNS and CDR2 SASEGT. V shed 7 bases and J 0 bases; nucleotides not matched to a gene: 13. CDR3 in amino acids: CASTLTSGILWSTDTQYF. CDR3 in DNA: TGTGCCAGCACCTTAACTAGCGGGATATTGTGGAGCACAGATACGCAGTATTTT.

In this sample, this clonotype turned up many times. This chain connects TRBV6-1 to TRBJ2-6, with TRBD1 identical over 8 bases. CDR3 length: 16 residues. With V trimmed by 6 bases and J by 4 bases, 8 bases remained unmatched. Germline CDR1 and CDR2: MNHNS and SASEGT. CDR3 in amino acids: CASSLDRVDGANVLTF. The DNA of the CDR3 is TGTGCCAGCAGCCTGGACAGGGTGGACGGGGCCAACGTCCTGACTTTC.

This clonotype was seen at least ten times. The chain employs TRBV3-1 and TRBJ2-3, with TRBD2 matching 14 bases. This CDR3 has 16 residues. Germline V gives CDR1 LGHDT, CDR2 YNNKEL (reference sequence). V trimming: 5 bases; J trimming: 3 bases; junction bases outside the gene matches: 4. CDR3 bases: TGTGCCAGCAGCACCGGACTAGCGGGGGGTACAGATACGCAGTATTTT. It codes for CASSTGLAGGTDTQYF.

This clonotype came up a few times. The chain recombines TRBV3-1 with TRBJ1-4; a possible D gene is TRBD1 (5 bases). Germline-derived CDR1 and CDR2 are LGHDT and YNNKEL (reference sequence). The V and J ends lost 11 bases and 5 bases respectively, with 21 bases between them. This CDR3 has 15 residues. The CDR3 nucleotides are TGTGCCTCCTGCATACAATCGGGACCGAATGAAAAACTGTTTTTT. It translates to CASCIQSGPNEKLFF.

The table lists this clonotype with many counts. V usage is TRBV12-3 or TRBV12-4 and J usage is TRBJ2-2, with a weak D call TRBD2 (6 bases). V was shortened by 5 bases and J by 1 base, with 8 bases between the two germline ends. The CDR3 has 14 residues. The CDR3 region is CASSGTQNTGELFF. CDR3 DNA: TGTGCCAGCAGTGGGACTCAGAACACCGGGGAGCTGTTTTTT.

This clonotype has a handful of counts. The V gene is TRBV7-2, the J gene TRBJ1-2, with D hard to call. The germline V and J ends were trimmed by 1 base and 6 bases, with 9 bases remaining between them. This CDR3 has 13 amino acids. The V gene's germline CDR1 is SGHTA and CDR2 FQGNSA. As DNA, the CDR3 is TGTGCCAGCAGCTTAGAGTCCGGCCATGGCTACACCTTC. It translates to CASSLESGHGYTF.

This clonotype was seen ten or more times. J is TRBJ2-7 and V is TRBV29-1, with D perhaps TRBD2 (6 bases). Germline loops: CDR1 SQVTM, CDR2 ANQGSEA. V was trimmed by 7 bases and J by 2 bases, leaving 15 bases between them. The CDR3 is 13 residues long. The CDR3: CSGGETQPYEQYF. The CDR3 bases are TGCAGCGGGGGGGAGACTCAACCCTACGAGCAGTACTTC.

This clonotype came up many times. This chain links TRBV6-1 with TRBJ2-3; TRBD2 agrees at 8 bases. CDR1 and CDR2 (germline): MNHNS, SASEGT. This CDR3 has 16 residues. J was trimmed by 6 bases and V by 8 bases; bases with no gene match: 16. In DNA, the CDR3 is TGTGCCAGCGCGAGCGGGAGTTTGGGGGCCTCGGATACGCAGTATTTT. Protein: CASASGSLGASDTQYF.

This clonotype has ten or more counts. This chain joins TRBV12-3 or TRBV12-4 and TRBJ1-2, with D possibly matching TRBD1 (5 bases). V lost 3 bases and J lost 7, with 15 bases in between. The CDR3 runs 14 residues. The CDR3 protein is CASSFSAGKGGYTF. The CDR3 nucleotides read TGTGCCAGCAGTTTTTCGGCAGGGAAGGGTGGCTACACCTTC.

This clonotype was seen repeatedly, ten times or more. The V and J genes are TRBV10-3 and TRBJ2-2, with a weak D call TRBD1 (5 bases). The CDR3 contains 18 residues. CDR1 is ENHRY, CDR2 SYGVKD, per germline. Trimming stripped 2 bases from V and 1 base from J, with 17 bases between. As DNA, the CDR3 is TGTGCCATCAGTGAGGATGCCTGGGCAGGGTTGAACACCGGGGAGCTGTTTTTT. Translating it yields CAISEDAWAGLNTGELFF.

This clonotype came up many times. The chain couples TRBV29-1 to TRBJ2-7; possible D gene TRBD1, 6 bases. In germline, CDR1 is SQVTM, CDR2 ANQGSEA. Between the trimmed V and J ends, which lost 5 bases and 2 bases, there was a span of 10 bases. The CDR3 is 12 residues long. CDR3 in DNA: TGCAGCGTTTCGACAGGCGCCTACGAGCAGTACTTC. It specifies CSVSTGAYEQYF.

This clonotype was observed many times. The chain employs TRBV12-3 or TRBV12-4 and TRBJ1-5; 7 bases align to TRBD1. V was pared by 5 bases and J by 5 bases, with 6 bases of the junction left unmatched. This CDR3 has 14 amino acids. The CDR3 DNA follows: TGTGCCAGCAGTCCGAACAGGGGCGATCAGCCCCAGCATTTT. Translated: CASSPNRGDQPQHF.

This clonotype was recorded a few times. The rearrangement uses TRBV13 and TRBJ1-4, with a tentative D call TRBD1 (5 bases). Germline assignment: CDR1 PRHDT and CDR2 FYEKMQ (reference sequence). The CDR3 runs to 13 residues. Deletions cut 3 bases from V and 8 bases from J, with 10 bases between. CDR3 sequence (DNA): TGTGCCAGCAGCTTTCAGGGTCGGGAAAAACTGTTTTTT. Amino acid sequence: CASSFQGREKLFF.

This clonotype appeared many times. The gene calls are TRBV7-2 and TRBJ2-7; no reliable D call. This CDR3 has 13 amino acids. The germline V and J ends were trimmed by 1 base and 2 bases, with 6 bases remaining between them. Germline-derived CDR1 and CDR2 are SGHTA and FQGNSA. The CDR3 nucleotides read TGTGCCAGCAGCTTAGTGAGTGCCTACGAGCAGTACTTC. Amino acid sequence: CASSLVSAYEQYF.

V usage is TRBV4-1 and J usage is TRBJ2-7; 8 nucleotides agree with TRBD2. The length of the CDR3 is 18 residues. J lost 1 base, V lost 1 base, and 12 bases had no gene match. Per germline, CDR1 MGHRA and CDR2 YSYEKL. CDR3 in amino acids: CASSQVGLAGDSSYEQYF. The CDR3, as DNA: TGCGCCAGCAGCCAAGTAGGGCTAGCGGGTGACTCTTCCTACGAGCAGTACTTC.

The chain's CDR3 is CASSLEGQGLSYEQYF. DNA of the CDR3: TGCGCCAGCAGCTTGGAAGGACAGGGCCTCTCCTACGAGCAGTACTTC. The chain recombines TRBV5-1 with TRBJ2-7, with 8 nucleotides matching TRBD1. J lost 0 bases, V lost 0 bases, and 5 bases had no gene match. This CDR3 has 16 amino acids. The germline CDR1 and CDR2 sequences are SGHRS and YFSETQ.

This clonotype was recorded a few times. J is TRBJ2-5 and V is TRBV3-1, with unresolved D. Between the trimmed V and J ends, which lost 0 bases and 2 bases, there was a span of 4 bases. Germline V gene sequence: CDR1 LGHDT, CDR2 YNNKEL (reference sequence). The length of the CDR3 is 13 residues. The CDR3 nucleotides read TGTGCCAGCAGCCAAGACCTTCAAGAGACCCAGTACTTC. It yields the protein CASSQDLQETQYF.

This clonotype was found many times. The chain recombines TRBV5-1 with TRBJ2-7; TRBD1 is a possible D gene (5 bases). V was trimmed by 4 bases and J by 4 bases, leaving 18 bases between them. The CDR3 totals 15 residues. Germline CDR1 reads SGHRS; CDR2 reads YFSETQ. CDR3 nucleotides: TGCGCCAGCAGCATCGGTGGGGCGGAAGGATACGAGCAGTACTTC. Its translation is CASSIGGAEGYEQYF.

This clonotype was counted at least ten times. The rearrangement joins TRBV7-2 to TRBJ1-4; D gene unclear. V was clipped by 5 bases and J by 0 bases, with 7 bases between them. CDR1 is SGHTA and CDR2 is FQGNSA in the germline V gene. The CDR3 runs 14 residues. CDR3 protein: CASSPHTTNEKLFF. CDR3 coding DNA: TGTGCCAGCAGCCCCCATACAACTAATGAAAAACTGTTTTTT.

This clonotype came up many times. The genes are TRBV12-3 or TRBV12-4 and TRBJ1-1, with a possible D match to TRBD1 (5 bases). Trimming stripped 6 bases from V and 8 bases from J, with 13 bases between. CDR3 length: 12 residues. CDR3 loop: CASSLDILEAFF. The CDR3 DNA reads as TGTGCCAGCAGCCTGGACATACTCGAAGCTTTCTTT.

This clonotype showed up many times. The V gene is TRBV5-1, the J gene TRBJ2-3; the D gene is possibly TRBD2 (6 bases). This CDR3 spans 16 amino acids. The V end lost 3 bases, the J end lost 0 bases, and 14 bases lay between the germline ends. CDR1 SGHRS and CDR2 YFSETQ come from the germline V gene. The CDR3 loop reads CASSSHPRGSTDTQYF. CDR3 sequence (DNA): TGCGCCAGCAGCTCCCACCCGCGGGGTAGCACAGATACGCAGTATTTT.

This clonotype was observed at least ten times. The chain uses TRBV29-1 and TRBJ2-1, with 14 nucleotides matching TRBD2. J was trimmed by 9 bases and V by 1 base; bases with no gene match: 8. CDR1 and CDR2 from the germline V gene are SQVTM and ANQGSEA. The CDR3 is 16 residues long. The CDR3 coding sequence is TGCAGCGTTGAAGCTGTGACTAGCGGGAGGGCCGGTGAGCAGTTCTTC. This encodes CSVEAVTSGRAGEQFF.